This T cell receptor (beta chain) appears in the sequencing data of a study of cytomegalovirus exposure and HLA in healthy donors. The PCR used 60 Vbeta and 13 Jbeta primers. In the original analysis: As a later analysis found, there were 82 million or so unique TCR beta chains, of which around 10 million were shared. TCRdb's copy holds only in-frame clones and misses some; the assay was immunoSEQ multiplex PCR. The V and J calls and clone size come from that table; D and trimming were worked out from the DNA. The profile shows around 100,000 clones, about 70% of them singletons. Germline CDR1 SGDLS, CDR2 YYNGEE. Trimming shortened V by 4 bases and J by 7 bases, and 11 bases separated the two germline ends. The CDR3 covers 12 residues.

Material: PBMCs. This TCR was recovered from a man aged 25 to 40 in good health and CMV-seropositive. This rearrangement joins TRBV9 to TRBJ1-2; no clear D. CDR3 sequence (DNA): TGTGCCAGCAGCCCAGGCAGCGGTGGCTACACCTTC. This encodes CASSPGSGGYTF.